This paragraph reports one T cell receptor beta chain. Germline V gene lookup returns CDR1 SGHTA and CDR2 FQGNSA. The V gene end was trimmed by 6 bases and the J gene end by 6 bases; junction bases not matched to a gene: 8. This CDR3 has 15 amino acids. These data are taken from a study of blood T cell repertoires in COVID-19. Study background: The United States, Italy and Spain provided the acute and convalescent COVID-19 samples.

In the source study's methods: Reference gene primer amplification gave nucleated cell count estimates. Profiling relied on immunoSEQ multiplex PCR, and the TCRdb table lists in-frame clones only, not all of them. The D gene and trimming were derived from the DNA, and the V and J assignments and clone size from that table. The data show more than 250,000 clones, 75% to 90% seen once. This TCR came from a human donor in a cohort sampled during active COVID-19. Sequencing was performed on peripheral blood. V is TRBV7-2 and J is TRBJ1-6; 7 bases map to TRBD1. CDR3 nucleotides: TGTGCCAGCAGTCCACAGGGGCTGCTTAATTCACCCCTCCACTTT. Encoded protein: CASSPQGLLNSPLHF.